This entry lists 12 T cell receptor beta chains sequenced from one sample in a study of blood T cell repertoires in COVID-19. The data were produced by immunoSEQ multiplex PCR, yet TCRdb's version contains in-frame clones alone and is incomplete. Among over 55,000 clones listed, more than 85% were seen once. What was sequenced was peripheral blood. These receptors originate from a man in his sixties with acute or convalescent COVID-19.

This chain links TRBV4-2 with TRBJ2-5; perhaps TRBD2 as D (5 bases). The V end was cut by 4 bases, the J end by 4 bases, with 13 bases between. The CDR3 extends over 14 amino acids. Per germline, CDR1 LGHNA and CDR2 YNFKEQ. The CDR3 loop reads CASSPKLERETQYF. The CDR3 bases are TGTGCCAGCAGCCCGAAACTAGAACGAGAGACCCAGTACTTC.

This chain links TRBV13 with TRBJ2-7, with 9 bases aligning to TRBD2. The V gene end was trimmed by 1 base and the J gene end by 5 bases; junction bases not matched to a gene: 6. The CDR3 has 15 amino acids. CDR1 and CDR2 from the germline V gene are PRHDT and FYEKMQ (reference sequence). CDR3: CASSLVAGARDEQYF. The CDR3 DNA reads TGTGCCAGCAGCTTAGTAGCGGGAGCACGCGACGAGCAGTACTTC. Full variable domain (outside the CDR3, taken from reference TRBV13 and TRBJ2-7): AAGVIQSPRHLIKEKRETATLKCYPIPRHDTVYWYQQGPGQDPQFLISFYEKMQSDKGSIPDRFSAQQFSDYHSELNMSSLELGDSALYFCASSLVAGARDEQYFGPGTRLTVT.

J is TRBJ2-1 and V is TRBV28; D gene uncertain. The V and J ends lost 5 bases and 6 bases respectively, with 8 bases between them. Germline V gene lookup returns CDR1 MDHEN and CDR2 SYDVKM. The CDR3 extends over 12 amino acids. Here the CDR3 reads CASSPLSNEQFF. The DNA for the CDR3 is TGTGCCAGCAGTCCACTGTCCAATGAGCAGTTCTTC.

The chain recombines TRBV28 with TRBJ2-3, with TRBD2 matching 14 bases. V lost 1 base, J lost 0 bases, and 6 bases stayed unmatched. The germline V gene encodes CDR1 MDHEN and CDR2 SYDVKM. This CDR3 region has 19 residues. The CDR3 loop is CASSLSRTSGRPSTDTQYF. CDR3 sequence (DNA): TGTGCCAGCAGTTTATCTAGGACTAGCGGGAGGCCTAGCACAGATACGCAGTATTTT.

The chain couples TRBV28 to TRBJ2-2, with 12 bases matching TRBD2. Trimming took 6 bases from V and 6 from J; bases not matched to a gene: 8. The germline V gene has CDR1 MDHEN and CDR2 SYDVKM. The CDR3 is made up of 16 amino acids. The CDR3 bases are TGTGCCAGCAGGCCTGGACTAGCGGGAAACCCCGGGGAGCTGTTTTTT. Residues: CASRPGLAGNPGELFF.

The V and J genes are TRBV19 and TRBJ2-7; TRBD1 matches 8 bases. V lost 4 bases to trimming and J lost 3 bases; unmatched junction nucleotides: 5. Germline values: CDR1 LNHDA, CDR2 SQIVND (reference sequence). This CDR3 is 14 amino acids long. Here the CDR3 reads CASSSRDRHYEQYF. The DNA of the CDR3 is TGTGCCAGTAGTAGCCGGGACAGGCACTACGAGCAGTACTTC.

This sequence joins TRBV11-3 and TRBJ2-2; 10 bases fit TRBD2. The germline CDR1 and CDR2 sequences are SGHNT and YENEEA. The CDR3 is 17 residues long. Germline trimming cut 6 bases from V and 0 bases from J; bases unmatched to any gene: 7. CDR3 in amino acids: CASSPSGRAANTGELFF. In nucleotides, the CDR3 is TGTGCCAGCAGTCCAAGCGGGAGGGCCGCGAACACCGGGGAGCTGTTTTTT.

About this clone itself: This CDR3 is also generated by other DNA sequences in the sample. The V gene is TRBV27, the J gene TRBJ1-4; perhaps TRBD1 as D (5 bases). Between the trimmed V and J ends, which lost 3 bases and 3 bases, there was a span of 8 bases. The V gene's germline CDR1 is MNHEY and CDR2 SMNVEV (reference sequence). The CDR3 totals 14 residues. CDR3 in DNA: TGTGCCAGCAGTTTTCAGGGCCCTAATGAAAAACTGTTTTTT. Translated: CASSFQGPNEKLFF.

V is TRBV9 and J is TRBJ1-1, with 10 bases fitting TRBD1. Germline V gives CDR1 SGDLS, CDR2 YYNGEE. V lost 3 bases, J lost 2 bases, and 4 bases stayed unmatched. The CDR3 loop spans 15 amino acids. CDR3 residues: CASSARTGGNTEAFF. The CDR3 DNA reads as TGTGCCAGCAGCGCCCGGACAGGGGGAAACACTGAAGCTTTCTTT.

The chain employs TRBV27 and TRBJ2-7; a weak D match, TRBD1 (6 bases). Germline-derived CDR1 and CDR2 are MNHEY and SMNVEV (reference sequence). This CDR3 has 16 amino acids. V lost 3 bases and J lost 0, with 15 bases in between. The chain's CDR3 is CASSLGTGTYSYEQYF. The CDR3 nucleotides are TGTGCCAGCAGTTTGGGAACCGGGACATACTCCTACGAGCAGTACTTC.

This clone is a singleton in its sample. The J gene is TRBJ2-7, the V gene TRBV11-2; 13 positions match TRBD2. The V gene's germline CDR1 is SGHAT and CDR2 FQNNGV. This CDR3 is built from 15 residues. With V trimmed by 5 bases and J by 5 bases, 6 bases remained unmatched. The CDR3: CASSPRTSGSHEQYF. The CDR3, as DNA: TGTGCCAGCAGCCCTCGGACTAGCGGGAGCCACGAGCAGTACTTC.

This sequence joins TRBV19 and TRBJ2-1; 7 bases line up with TRBD2. The CDR3 length is 13 residues. Trimming took 11 bases from V and 8 from J; bases not matched to a gene: 12. Germline V gene sequence: CDR1 LNHDA, CDR2 SQIVND (reference sequence). The CDR3 bases are TGTGCCTGCCAAGGGCGGGAGCGCGATGAGCAGTTCTTC. Residues: CACQGRERDEQFF.